One sample yielded the 31 T cell receptor beta chains listed below, sequenced in a study of blood T cell repertoires in COVID-19. The data were produced by immunoSEQ multiplex PCR, yet TCRdb's version contains in-frame clones alone and is incomplete. The sample gives almost 400,000 clones, roughly 90% of which show up once; less than 2% is in the top ten. Sequenced material: PBMCs or T cells enriched from blood (not recorded which). Receptor source: a woman between 25 and 40 years old who had recovered from COVID-19.

J is TRBJ2-2 and V is TRBV5-4; 12 nucleotides align to TRBD1. Germline CDR1 SGHNT, CDR2 YYREEE (reference sequence). The ends lost 4 bases at V and 7 bases at J; junction bases unmatched: 14. The CDR3 has 18 residues. DNA for the CDR3: TGTGCCAGCAGCAAGGTGCCGGGACAGGGGGCGAGAGACGGGGAGCTGTTTTTT. Translating gives CASSKVPGQGARDGELFF.

The rearrangement joins TRBV7-9 to TRBJ2-5, with TRBD2 matching over 13 bases. Germline V lookup: CDR1 SEHNR, CDR2 FQNEAQ (reference sequence). Trimming removed 5 bases from V and 5 bases from J; junction bases left unmatched: 5. The CDR3 extends over 15 amino acids. This CDR3 reads CASSRRTSGGETQYF. The CDR3 DNA follows: TGTGCCAGCAGCCGCCGGACTAGCGGGGGTGAGACCCAGTACTTC.

This clone was seen a handful of times. The chain couples TRBV11-2 to TRBJ1-2, with 10 positions matching TRBD1. After removal of 5 bases from V and 4 bases from J, the junction contained 10 bases not matched to a gene. CDR1 and CDR2 from the germline V gene are SGHAT and FQNNGV. The CDR3 covers 16 residues. CDR3 in DNA: TGTGCCAGCAGCAGTCGCCCGGGACAGGGGAGCTATGGCTACACCTTC. Its protein is CASSSRPGQGSYGYTF.

The chain combines TRBV2 with TRBJ2-1; 8 bases fit TRBD2. Germline loops: CDR1 SNHLY, CDR2 FYNNEI. V trimming: 7 bases; J trimming: 4 bases; junction bases outside the gene matches: 18. The CDR3 length is 18 residues. CDR3 protein: CASMATSGRGERYNEQFF. The DNA for the CDR3 is TGTGCCAGCATGGCTACCTCTGGGCGGGGGGAACGGTACAATGAGCAGTTCTTC.

V usage is TRBV9 and J usage is TRBJ2-2; 8 nucleotides align to TRBD1. The CDR3 extends over 13 amino acids. Per germline, CDR1 SGDLS and CDR2 YYNGEE. After removal of 6 bases from V and 6 bases from J, the junction contained 4 bases not matched to a gene. The CDR3 sequence: CASTTGGSGELFF. The CDR3 region has the DNA TGTGCCAGCACCACAGGGGGGTCCGGGGAGCTGTTTTTT.

This clone was seen just once. The rearrangement uses TRBV9 and TRBJ1-3; no clear D. Germline CDR1 and CDR2: SGDLS and YYNGEE. V gave up 5 bases and J gave up 4 bases, with 13 bases separating them. This CDR3 has 14 amino acids. CDR3 sequence reads: CASRPQAAGNTIYF. The CDR3 region has the DNA TGTGCCAGCAGACCCCAGGCCGCGGGAAACACCATATATTTT.

The V call is TRBV2, the J call TRBJ1-5, with D possibly TRBD1 on 5 matching bases. V lost 6 bases, J lost 4 bases, and 10 bases lay in between. The germline CDR1 and CDR2 sequences are SNHLY and FYNNEI. The CDR3 totals 13 residues. CDR3 nucleotide sequence: TGTGCCAGCAGCAGGGAGGGGAATCAGCCCCAGCATTTT. This sequence encodes CASSREGNQPQHF.

The rearrangement links TRBV14 to TRBJ1-6; maybe TRBD1 (5 bases). The V gene's germline CDR1 is SGHDN and CDR2 FVKESK. The CDR3 consists of 14 residues. V lost 1 base to trimming and J lost 7 bases, with 8 bases between them. CDR3: CASSQGRGNSPLHF. In DNA form, the CDR3 reads TGTGCCAGCAGCCAAGGCCGGGGGAATTCACCCCTCCACTTT.

Only one count was recorded for this clone. This sequence joins TRBV12-3 or TRBV12-4 and TRBJ1-1; perhaps TRBD1 as D (6 bases). The CDR3 runs 13 residues. V dropped 7 bases and J dropped 0 bases, with 9 bases sitting between them. The CDR3 nucleotides read TGTGCCAGCACCTGGACAGTGAACACTGAAGCTTTCTTT. Translating it yields CASTWTVNTEAFF.

This clone was counted a few times. The chain is built from TRBV7-3 and TRBJ2-1; TRBD2 is a possible D gene (5 bases). Germline CDR1 SGHTA, CDR2 FQGTGA. The ends were cut back, 5 bases at V and 0 bases at J, with 17 bases in the middle. This CDR3 spans 17 amino acids. CDR3 region: CASSRQHTRSSYNEQFF. CDR3 nucleotide sequence: TGTGCCAGCAGCCGCCAACATACTAGGAGCTCCTACAATGAGCAGTTCTTC.

The chain recombines TRBV6-6 with TRBJ2-7; 10 nucleotides align to TRBD2. Germline V gives CDR1 MNHNY, CDR2 SVGAGI (reference sequence). The CDR3 has 15 residues. V shed 2 bases, J shed 3 bases, and the junction held 4 bases outside the gene matches. The DNA of the CDR3 is TGTGCCAGCAGTTACCGACTAGCGGGTTTCTACGAGCAGTACTTC. Its protein product is CASSYRLAGFYEQYF.

This rearrangement joins TRBV5-1 to TRBJ2-6, with TRBD2 identical over 9 bases. Per germline, CDR1 SGHRS and CDR2 YFSETQ. CDR3 length: 17 residues. The junction had 2 bases not matched to a gene; V was cut back by 1 base and J by 0 bases. The CDR3 bases are TGCGCCAGCAGCTTGATGCGGGGGGGCTCTGGGGCCAACGTCCTGACTTTC. It yields the protein CASSLMRGGSGANVLTF.

The rearrangement joins TRBV6-2 or TRBV6-3 to TRBJ1-2; tentatively, D is TRBD1 (5 bases). The V gene's germline CDR1 is MNHEY and CDR2 SVGEGT. V shed 5 bases and J shed 12 bases, with 19 bases lying between them. This CDR3 region has 13 residues. The CDR3 reads CASSQPGARDNTF. CDR3 DNA sequence: TGTGCCAGCAGTCAGCCCGGAGCCAGGGATAACACCTTC.

The CDR3 DNA reads TGTGCCAGCAGCTTGGGCGTCAGCTCCTACAATGAGCAGTTCTTC. Protein sequence: CASSLGVSSYNEQFF. J is TRBJ2-1 and V is TRBV7-2; unclear D gene. The V and J ends lost 3 bases and 0 bases respectively, with 9 bases between them. CDR3 length: 15 residues. The germline V gene has CDR1 SGHTA and CDR2 FQGNSA.

As to this clone: Other DNA variants within this sample encode the same CDR3. The rearrangement links TRBV3-1 (or the pseudogene TRBV3-2) to TRBJ1-2; D call uncertain. V lost 0 bases to trimming and J lost 8 bases, with 4 bases between them. Germline assignment: CDR1 LGHDT and CDR2 YNNKEL (reference sequence). This CDR3 is 11 amino acids long. CDR3 coding DNA: TGTGCCAGCAGCCAAGACCTCGGCTACACCTTC. This translates into CASSQDLGYTF.

The chain has TRBV6-5 and TRBJ1-1; 7 bases are a match to TRBD1. The V segment lost 4 bases and the J segment 5 bases; nucleotides outside the gene matches: 10. This CDR3 is built from 15 residues. CDR1 MNHEY and CDR2 SVGAGI come from the germline V gene. This CDR3 is CASSFLRTGGTEAFF. CDR3 nucleotides: TGTGCCAGCAGTTTCTTAAGGACAGGAGGGACTGAAGCTTTCTTT.

This chain connects TRBV6-5 to TRBJ2-7; a possible D gene is TRBD1 (6 bases). The CDR3 has 12 amino acids. Germline V lookup: CDR1 MNHEY, CDR2 SVGAGI. V dropped 6 bases and J dropped 5 bases, with 11 bases sitting between them. The CDR3 sequence is CASRGQVDEQYF. CDR3 nucleotide sequence: TGTGCCAGCAGGGGACAAGTAGACGAGCAGTACTTC.

CDR3 in DNA: TGTGCCAGCTCACCTTACTCTTCTGCAACTAATGAAAAACTGTTTTTT. Residues: CASSPYSSATNEKLFF. The chain recombines TRBV18 with TRBJ1-4; D gene ambiguous. CDR1 and CDR2 (germline): KGHSH, LQKENI. There are 16 residues in the CDR3. The germline V and J ends were trimmed by 3 bases and 0 bases, with 11 bases remaining between them.

This clone appeared once. The chain carries TRBV6-5 and TRBJ1-2; no clear D. Germline V lookup: CDR1 MNHEY, CDR2 SVGAGI. The CDR3 is 13 amino acids. V was clipped by 6 bases and J by 2 bases, with 10 bases between them. CDR3 DNA: TGTGCCAGCAGCCGGTATAAAAACTATGGCTACACCTTC. Translating gives CASSRYKNYGYTF.

The V call is TRBV19, the J call TRBJ2-2, with D perhaps TRBD2 (5 bases). The germline V and J ends were trimmed by 7 bases and 2 bases, with 17 bases remaining between them. The CDR3 sequence is 16 residues long. Germline V gives CDR1 LNHDA, CDR2 SQIVND (reference sequence). CDR3 loop: CASTDRRGLNTGELFF. CDR3 nucleotides: TGTGCCAGTACCGACCGTAGAGGGCTTAACACCGGGGAGCTGTTTTTT.

This clone appeared a few times. The rearrangement links TRBV27 to TRBJ1-2; D is perhaps TRBD1 (5 bases). Germline CDR1 reads MNHEY; CDR2 reads SMNVEV (reference sequence). CDR3 size: 13 residues. The V gene lost 5 bases and the J gene lost 11 bases, with 18 bases spanning the gap. DNA of the CDR3: TGTGCCAGCAGTGCCGGCCGGGGGTTGGGGTACACCTTC. This encodes CASSAGRGLGYTF.

This chain links TRBV2 with TRBJ1-1; no firm D call. Trimming took 8 bases from V and 3 from J, leaving 13 bases between them. Per the germline V gene, CDR1 is SNHLY and CDR2 is FYNNEI. The CDR3 loop spans 13 amino acids. The CDR3 loop reads CASSSERDTEAFF. CDR3 in DNA: TGTGCCAGCTCGTCAGAGCGAGACACTGAAGCTTTCTTT.

The chain carries TRBV19 and TRBJ1-5, with D possibly being TRBD1 (6 bases). Trimming left V 4 bases short and J 4 bases short, with 14 bases between. The CDR3 covers 15 residues. Germline V gene sequence: CDR1 LNHDA, CDR2 SQIVND (reference sequence). The CDR3 sequence: CASSTRGGPNQPQHF. Written as DNA, the CDR3 is TGTGCCAGTAGTACCCGGGGGGGGCCGAATCAGCCCCAGCATTTT.

The chain is built from TRBV29-1 and TRBJ2-7; 12 nucleotides agree with TRBD1. Trimming removed 7 bases from V and 6 bases from J; junction bases left unmatched: 4. This CDR3 has 12 amino acids. Germline loops: CDR1 SQVTM, CDR2 ANQGSEA. The CDR3, as DNA: TGCAGCGCAGGGACAGGGGGCCGCGAGCAGTACTTC. Protein sequence: CSAGTGGREQYF.

The genes are TRBV30 and TRBJ1-1; D unclear. The CDR3 spans 14 residues. V was clipped by 0 bases and J by 0 bases, with 8 bases between them. Looked up from germline, CDR1 is GTSNPN and CDR2 is SVGIG (reference sequence). The CDR3 DNA reads TGTGCCTGGAGTGTTAAGAGTCTGAACACTGAAGCTTTCTTT. It encodes CAWSVKSLNTEAFF.

The rearrangement uses TRBV7-9 and TRBJ1-1, with 9 bases that match TRBD1. The CDR3 extends over 17 amino acids. Looked up from germline, CDR1 is SEHNR and CDR2 is FQNEAQ (reference sequence). V shed 4 bases and J 0 bases; nucleotides not matched to a gene: 9. The DNA for the CDR3 is TGTGCCAGCAGCTCGGGCGGGACAGGGAACCTGAACACTGAAGCTTTCTTT. Amino acids: CASSSGGTGNLNTEAFF. Based on the CDR3 plus reference TRBV7-9 and TRBJ1-1, the full variable domain is DTGVSQNPRHKITKRGQNVTFRCDPISEHNRLYWYRQTLGQGPEFLTYFQNEAQLEKSRLLSDRFSAERPKGSFSTLEIQRTEQGDSAMYLCASSSGGTGNLNTEAFFGQGTRLTVV.

The chain couples TRBV5-1 to TRBJ2-3; no clear D. Germline-derived CDR1 and CDR2 are SGHRS and YFSETQ. The CDR3 has 14 residues. Trimming took 1 base from V and 2 from J, leaving 8 bases between them. CDR3 sequence (DNA): TGCGCCAGCAGCTTGAGTCAGGTCACAGATACGCAGTATTTT. The encoded protein is CASSLSQVTDTQYF.

This clone was counted once. The chain joins TRBV2 to TRBJ2-5, with 7 bases that match TRBD2. Germline CDR1 and CDR2: SNHLY and FYNNEI. The CDR3 is 15 residues long. The V segment lost 10 bases and the J segment 2 bases; nucleotides outside the gene matches: 13. As DNA, the CDR3 is TGTGCCACCCCGCGGAGCGGGAAGAATCAAGAGACCCAGTACTTC. Amino acids: CATPRSGKNQETQYF.

The chain recombines TRBV5-1 with TRBJ2-7; 9 bases line up with TRBD2. The V gene's germline CDR1 is SGHRS and CDR2 YFSETQ. The V gene end was trimmed by 0 bases and the J gene end by 0 bases; junction bases not matched to a gene: 4. CDR3 length: 16 amino acids. In DNA form, the CDR3 reads TGCGCCAGCAGCTTGGCCGTGGGACTAGCCTCCTACGAGCAGTACTTC. Encoded protein: CASSLAVGLASYEQYF.

This rearrangement joins TRBV28 to TRBJ1-5; TRBD1 agrees at 8 bases. The CDR3 runs to 14 residues. V was clipped by 5 bases and J by 9 bases; unmatched bases: 9. Germline assignment: CDR1 MDHEN and CDR2 SYDVKM. CDR3 loop: CASSLTGTGRPQHF. CDR3 DNA: TGTGCCAGCAGTCTCACAGGGACAGGAAGGCCCCAGCATTTT.

The chain recombines TRBV6-2 or TRBV6-3 with TRBJ2-2, with D maybe TRBD2 (6 bases). The CDR3 has 13 amino acids. Trimming cost V 3 bases and J 13 bases, with 15 bases left between them. Germline CDR1 is MNHEY and CDR2 is SVGEGT. The CDR3 sequence is CASSYVSGLGLFF. The DNA for the CDR3 is TGTGCCAGCAGTTATGTTAGCGGCCTGGGGCTGTTTTTT.